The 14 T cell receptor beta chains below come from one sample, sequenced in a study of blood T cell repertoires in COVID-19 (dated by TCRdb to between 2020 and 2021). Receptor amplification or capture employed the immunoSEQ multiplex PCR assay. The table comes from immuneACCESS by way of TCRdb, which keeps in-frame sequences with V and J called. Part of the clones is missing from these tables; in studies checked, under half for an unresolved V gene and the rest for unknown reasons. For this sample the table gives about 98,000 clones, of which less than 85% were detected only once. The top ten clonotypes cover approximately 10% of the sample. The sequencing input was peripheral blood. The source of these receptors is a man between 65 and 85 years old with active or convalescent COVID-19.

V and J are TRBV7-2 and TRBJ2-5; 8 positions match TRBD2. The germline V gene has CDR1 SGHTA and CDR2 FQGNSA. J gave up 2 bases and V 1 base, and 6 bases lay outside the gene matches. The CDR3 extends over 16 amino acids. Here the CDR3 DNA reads TGTGCCAGCAGCTTAGTTCCAGCGGGGGAACAAGAGACCCAGTACTTC. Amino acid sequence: CASSLVPAGEQETQYF. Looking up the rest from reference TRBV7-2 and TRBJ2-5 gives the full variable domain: GAGVSQSPSNKVTEKGKDVELRCDPISGHTALYWYRQSLGQGLEFLIYFQGNSAPDKSGLPSDRFSAERTGGSVSTLTIQRTQQEDSAVYLCASSLVPAGEQETQYFGPGTRLLVL.

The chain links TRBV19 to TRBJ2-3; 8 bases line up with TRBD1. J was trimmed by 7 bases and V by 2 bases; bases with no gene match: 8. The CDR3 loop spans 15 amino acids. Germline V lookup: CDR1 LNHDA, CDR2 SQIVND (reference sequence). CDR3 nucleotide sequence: TGTGCCAGTAGTATAACGGCAGGGGGCGCAAATACGCAGTATTTT. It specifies CASSITAGGANTQYF.

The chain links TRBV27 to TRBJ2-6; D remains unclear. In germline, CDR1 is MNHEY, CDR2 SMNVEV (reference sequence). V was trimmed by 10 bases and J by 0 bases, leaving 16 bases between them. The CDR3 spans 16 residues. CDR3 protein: CATARVGSSGANVLTF. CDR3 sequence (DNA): TGTGCCACCGCCCGGGTTGGAAGCTCTGGGGCCAACGTCCTGACTTTC. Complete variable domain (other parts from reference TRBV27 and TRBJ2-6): EAQVTQNPRYLITVTGKKLTVTCSQNMNHEYMSWYRQDPGLGLRQIYYSMNVEVTDKGDVPEGYKVSRKEKRNFPLILESPSPNQTSLYFCATARVGSSGANVLTFGAGSRLTVL.

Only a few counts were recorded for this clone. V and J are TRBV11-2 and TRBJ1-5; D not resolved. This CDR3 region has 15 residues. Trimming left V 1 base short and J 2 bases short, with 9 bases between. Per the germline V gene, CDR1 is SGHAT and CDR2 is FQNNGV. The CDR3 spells CASSLGGMGNQPQHF. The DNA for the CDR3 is TGTGCCAGCAGCTTAGGAGGGATGGGCAATCAGCCCCAGCATTTT.

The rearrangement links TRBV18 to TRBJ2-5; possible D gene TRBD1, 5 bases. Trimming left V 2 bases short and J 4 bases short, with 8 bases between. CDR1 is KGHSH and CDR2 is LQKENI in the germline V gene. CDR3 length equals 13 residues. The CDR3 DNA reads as TGTGCCAGCTCACCATGGCAGGGAGAGACCCAGTACTTC. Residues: CASSPWQGETQYF. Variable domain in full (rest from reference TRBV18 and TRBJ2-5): NAGVMQNPRHLVRRRGQEARLRCSPMKGHSHVYWYRQLPEEGLKFMVYLQKENIIDESGMPKERFSAEFPKEGPSILRIQQVVRGDSAAYFCASSPWQGETQYFGPGTRLLVL.

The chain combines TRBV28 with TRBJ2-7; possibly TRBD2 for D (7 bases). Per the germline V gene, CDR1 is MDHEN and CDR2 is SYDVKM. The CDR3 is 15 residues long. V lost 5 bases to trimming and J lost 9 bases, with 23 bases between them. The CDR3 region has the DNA TGTGCCAGCAGTACCTCGACGGTGGCGAGGGGGGGGCAGTACTTC. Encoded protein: CASSTSTVARGGQYF.

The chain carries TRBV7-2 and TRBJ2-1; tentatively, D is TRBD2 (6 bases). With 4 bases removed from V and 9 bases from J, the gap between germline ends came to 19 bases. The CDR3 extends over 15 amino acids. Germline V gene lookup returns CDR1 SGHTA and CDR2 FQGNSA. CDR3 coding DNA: TGTGCCAGCAGCTCCGAGCGGGCGGGCACGAGTGAGCAGTTCTTC. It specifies CASSSERAGTSEQFF. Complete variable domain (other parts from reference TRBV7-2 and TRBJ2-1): GAGVSQSPSNKVTEKGKDVELRCDPISGHTALYWYRQSLGQGLEFLIYFQGNSAPDKSGLPSDRFSAERTGGSVSTLTIQRTQQEDSAVYLCASSSERAGTSEQFFGPGTRLTVL.

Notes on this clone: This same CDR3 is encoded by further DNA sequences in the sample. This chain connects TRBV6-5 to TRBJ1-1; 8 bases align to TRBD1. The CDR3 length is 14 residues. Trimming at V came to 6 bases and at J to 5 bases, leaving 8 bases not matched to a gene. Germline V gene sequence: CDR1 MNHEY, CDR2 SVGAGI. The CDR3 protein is CASRITGGGTEAFF. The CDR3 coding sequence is TGTGCCAGCAGAATAACAGGGGGAGGGACTGAAGCTTTCTTT.

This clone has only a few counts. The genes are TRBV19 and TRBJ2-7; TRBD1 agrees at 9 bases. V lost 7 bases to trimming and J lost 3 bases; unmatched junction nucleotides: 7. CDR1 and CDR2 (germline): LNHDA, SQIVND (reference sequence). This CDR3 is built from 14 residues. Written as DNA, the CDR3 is TGTGCCAGTACCCGGACAGGGGCGGGCTACGAGCAGTACTTC. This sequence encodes CASTRTGAGYEQYF.

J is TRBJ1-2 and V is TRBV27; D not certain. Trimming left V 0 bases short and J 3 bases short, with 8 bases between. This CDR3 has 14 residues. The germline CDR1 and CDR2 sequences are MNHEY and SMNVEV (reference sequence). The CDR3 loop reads CASSLSPDYYGYTF. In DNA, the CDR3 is TGTGCCAGCAGTTTATCCCCGGACTACTATGGCTACACCTTC.

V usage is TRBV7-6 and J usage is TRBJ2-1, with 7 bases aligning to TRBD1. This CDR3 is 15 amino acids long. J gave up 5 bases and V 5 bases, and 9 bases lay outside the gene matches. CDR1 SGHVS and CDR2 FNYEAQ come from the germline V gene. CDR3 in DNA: TGTGCCAGCAGCCGACAGGGTATTGGAAACAATGAGCAGTTCTTC. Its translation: CASSRQGIGNNEQFF. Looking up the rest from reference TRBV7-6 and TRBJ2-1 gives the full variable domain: GAGVSQSPRYKVTKRGQDVALRCDPISGHVSLYWYRQALGQGPEFLTYFNYEAQQDKSGLPNDRFSAERPEGSISTLTIQRTEQRDSAMYRCASSRQGIGNNEQFFGPGTRLTVL.

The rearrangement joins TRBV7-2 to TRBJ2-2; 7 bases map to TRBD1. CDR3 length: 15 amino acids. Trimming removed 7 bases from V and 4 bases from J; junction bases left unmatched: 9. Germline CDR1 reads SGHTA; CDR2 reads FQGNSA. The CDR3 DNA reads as TGTGCCAGCAAGACGACAGGGCACGGCACCGGGGAGCTGTTTTTT. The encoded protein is CASKTTGHGTGELFF.

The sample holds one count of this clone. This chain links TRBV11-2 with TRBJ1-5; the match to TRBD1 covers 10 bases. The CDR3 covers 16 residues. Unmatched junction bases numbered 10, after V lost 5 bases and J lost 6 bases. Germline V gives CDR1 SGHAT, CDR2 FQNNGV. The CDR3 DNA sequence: TGTGCCAGCAGCGCGACCGGGACAGGGGCTGGTCAGCCCCAGCATTTT. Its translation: CASSATGTGAGQPQHF.

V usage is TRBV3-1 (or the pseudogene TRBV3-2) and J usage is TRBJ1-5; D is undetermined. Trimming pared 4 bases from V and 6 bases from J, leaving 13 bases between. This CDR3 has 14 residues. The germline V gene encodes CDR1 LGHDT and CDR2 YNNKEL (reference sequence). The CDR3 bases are TGTGCCAGCAGCCTTAATAGAGGAGTTCAGCCCCAGCATTTT. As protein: CASSLNRGVQPQHF.